This T cell receptor (beta chain) was sequenced for a study of CD8+ T cells in alopecia areata. Only a few counts were recorded for this clone. Its cognate antigen is unknown. Documented treatment: oral pan-JAK inhibitor, 5-10 mg twice daily. Both peripheral blood and punch biopsies of lesional scalp skin were obtained from patients who had alopecia areata. Per germline, CDR1 SGHNT and CDR2 YYREEE (reference sequence). V was clipped by 2 bases and J by 0 bases, with 9 bases between them. The CDR3 has 15 residues. Study-wide results and limits: Compared with normal scalp, lesional scalp had higher clonality and more expanded CD8+ clones. Clarity of TCR sharing across patients fell short of that in mice, possibly HLA-related. Uncertain still, given a single nonresponder, is whether baseline CD8+ expansion links to response.

As the sequencing template, cDNA was produced by extracting RNA and reverse transcribing it. Assay: immunoSEQ multiplex PCR; the TCRdb copy retains only in-frame clones and omits some. In the table there are over 250,000 clones, approximately 60% of which are singletons. The sequencing used CD4+ T cells sorted from blood, collected at approximately week 51, from a patient treated with tofacitinib. The V call is TRBV5-4, the J call TRBJ1-5, with D unclear. This receptor was obtained from a human donor with alopecia areata. The CDR3 DNA reads TGTGCCAGCAGCTTAGCACTTTATAGCAATCAGCCCCAGCATTTT. Translation: CASSLALYSNQPQHF.